This TCR beta chain is from a study of cytomegalovirus exposure and HLA in healthy donors. 13 Jbeta primers and 60 Vbeta primers were used for the PCR. The method was immunoSEQ multiplex PCR; TCRdb's version includes in-frame clones alone and lacks a portion of them. The sample shows tens of thousands of clones, 84% of them seen only once. CDR1 is SQVTM and CDR2 is ANQGSEA in the germline V gene. The CDR3 length is 12 residues. Trimming pared 3 bases from V and 8 bases from J, leaving 11 bases between. Every donor was a healthy person donating bone marrow. The origin of this receptor is a man between 18 and 35 years old in good health and CMV-seronegative. The sequenced sample consisted of PBMCs. The chain combines TRBV29-1 with TRBJ2-1; TRBD2 is a possible D gene (6 bases). The CDR3: CSVDGSGDEQFF. CDR3 coding DNA: TGCAGCGTTGACGGGAGCGGCGATGAGCAGTTCTTC.